Reported below is one T cell receptor (beta chain). Clones were sequenced by immunoSEQ multiplex PCR, and TCRdb holds only the in-frame ones, with some missing. The sample includes under 130,000 clones, around 89% of them seen just once. This entry comes from a study of control samples from healthy donors and cancer patients. This CDR3 region has 13 residues. Germline V gene data show CDR1 as SGHRS and CDR2 as YFSETQ. V lost 0 bases, J lost 6 bases, and 10 bases lay in between. V is TRBV5-1 and J is TRBJ2-7, with D possibly matching TRBD2 (7 bases). This receptor was taken from a man aged 55 to 69 with lung cancer. The sample was PBMCs. CDR3 nucleotides: TGCGCCAGCAGCTTGGAGGGGGGGGCCGAGCAGTACTTC. Its translation: CASSLEGGAEQYF.